This T cell receptor (beta chain) was captured by sequencing in a study of identifying expanded T cells in peripheral blood. Findings and limits, study-wide: About 1.3 clones differed between technical replicates, versus around 16 and 19 over time.

As for this clone: What it binds is unknown.

Repertoires were generated with immunoSEQ multiplex PCR, while TCRdb's copy carries only in-frame clones and drops some. Here the sample spans 100,000 or so clones, over 75% being singletons. Trimming cost V 5 bases and J 5 bases, with 14 bases left between them. The CDR3 extends over 13 amino acids. Germline V gene lookup returns CDR1 GTSNPN and CDR2 SVGIG (reference sequence). V is TRBV30 and J is TRBJ2-3, with a possible D match to TRBD2 (5 bases). The sample consisted of blood. This clonotype was obtained from a person aged 18-70 years in good health. The DNA of the CDR3 is TGTGCCTGGGACCGGGATGGGAGAGATACGCAGTATTTT. Its protein product is CAWDRDGRDTQYF. Based on the CDR3 plus reference TRBV30 and TRBJ2-3, the full variable domain is SQTIHQWPATLVQPVGSPLSLECTVEGTSNPNLYWYRQAAGRGLQLLFYSVGIGQISSEVPQNLSASRPQDRQFILSSKKLLLSDSGFYLCAWDRDGRDTQYFGPGTRLTVL.